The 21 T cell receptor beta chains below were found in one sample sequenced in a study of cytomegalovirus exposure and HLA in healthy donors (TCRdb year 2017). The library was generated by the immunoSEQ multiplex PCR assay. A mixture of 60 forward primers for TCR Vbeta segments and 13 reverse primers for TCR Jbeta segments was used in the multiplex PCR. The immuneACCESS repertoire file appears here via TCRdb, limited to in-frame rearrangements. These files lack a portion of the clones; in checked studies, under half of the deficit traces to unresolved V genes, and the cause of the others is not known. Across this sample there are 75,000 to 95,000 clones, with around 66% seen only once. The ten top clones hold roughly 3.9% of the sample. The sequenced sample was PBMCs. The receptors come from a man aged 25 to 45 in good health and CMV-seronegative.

The CDR3 nucleotides read TGCGCCAGCAGCCAAGGACTAGCGGCCTCCTACGAGCAGTACTTC. It codes for CASSQGLAASYEQYF. The chain recombines TRBV4-3 with TRBJ2-7; 9 bases fit TRBD2. The CDR3 contains 15 residues. V gave up 1 base and J gave up 0 bases; unmatched junction bases: 1. CDR1 LGHNA and CDR2 YSLEER come from the germline V gene.

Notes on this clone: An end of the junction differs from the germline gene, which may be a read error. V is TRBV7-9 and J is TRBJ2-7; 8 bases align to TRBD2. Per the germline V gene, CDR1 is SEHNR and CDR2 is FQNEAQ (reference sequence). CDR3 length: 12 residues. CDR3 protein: CASSLEREGPRF. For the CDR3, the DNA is TGTGCCAGCAGCTTAGAACGGGAGGGTCCCCGTTTC.

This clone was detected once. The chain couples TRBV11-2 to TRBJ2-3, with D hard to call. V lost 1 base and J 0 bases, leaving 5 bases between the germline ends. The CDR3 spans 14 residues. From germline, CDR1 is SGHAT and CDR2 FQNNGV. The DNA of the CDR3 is TGTGCCAGCAGCTTAGTTAGAAGCACAGATACGCAGTATTTT. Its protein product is CASSLVRSTDTQYF.

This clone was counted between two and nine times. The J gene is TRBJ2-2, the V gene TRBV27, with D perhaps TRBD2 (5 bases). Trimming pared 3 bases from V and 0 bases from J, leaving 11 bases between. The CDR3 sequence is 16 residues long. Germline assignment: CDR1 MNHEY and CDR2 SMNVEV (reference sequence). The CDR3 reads CASSFSGAANTGELFF. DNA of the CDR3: TGTGCCAGCAGTTTTAGTGGAGCGGCGAACACCGGGGAGCTGTTTTTT.

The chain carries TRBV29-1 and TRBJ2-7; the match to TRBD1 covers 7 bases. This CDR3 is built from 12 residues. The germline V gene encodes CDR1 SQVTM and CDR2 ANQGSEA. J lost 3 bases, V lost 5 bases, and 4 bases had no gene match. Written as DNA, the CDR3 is TGCAGCGTTCGCACAGGGGTCTACGAGCAGTACTTC. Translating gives CSVRTGVYEQYF.

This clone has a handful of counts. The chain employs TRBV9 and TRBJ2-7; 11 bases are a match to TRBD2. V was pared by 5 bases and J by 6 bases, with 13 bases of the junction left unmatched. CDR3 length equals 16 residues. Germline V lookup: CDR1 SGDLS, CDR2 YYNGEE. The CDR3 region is CASRRLKLAGGIEQYF. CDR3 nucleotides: TGTGCCAGCAGACGCCTGAAGCTAGCGGGGGGTATCGAGCAGTACTTC.

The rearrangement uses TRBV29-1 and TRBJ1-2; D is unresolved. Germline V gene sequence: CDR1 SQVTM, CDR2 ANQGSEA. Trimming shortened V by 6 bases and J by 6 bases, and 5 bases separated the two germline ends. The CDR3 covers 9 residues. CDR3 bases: TGCAGCGTCGGGGATGGCTACACCTTC. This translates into CSVGDGYTF.

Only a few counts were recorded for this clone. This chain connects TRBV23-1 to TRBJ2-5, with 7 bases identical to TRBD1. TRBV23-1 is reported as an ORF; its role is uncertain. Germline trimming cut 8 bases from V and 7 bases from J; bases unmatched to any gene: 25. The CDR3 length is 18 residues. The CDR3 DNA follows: TGCGCCAGCTCCCGCCGTGATAAGGGGGACAGCGGACCGGGGACCCAGTACTTC. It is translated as CASSRRDKGDSGPGTQYF.

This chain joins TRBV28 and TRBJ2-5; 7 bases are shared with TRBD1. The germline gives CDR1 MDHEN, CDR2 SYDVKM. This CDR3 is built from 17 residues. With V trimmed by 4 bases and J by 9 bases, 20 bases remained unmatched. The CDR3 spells CASSSPAGTVILVAQYF. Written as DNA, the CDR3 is TGTGCCAGCAGTTCCCCCGCCGGGACAGTAATTCTTGTGGCCCAGTACTTC.

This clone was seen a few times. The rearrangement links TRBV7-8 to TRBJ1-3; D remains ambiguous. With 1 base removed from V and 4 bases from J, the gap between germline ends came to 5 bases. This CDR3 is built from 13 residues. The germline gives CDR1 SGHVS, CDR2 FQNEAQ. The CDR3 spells CASSLGEGNTIYF. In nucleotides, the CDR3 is TGTGCCAGCAGCTTAGGGGAGGGAAACACCATATATTTT.

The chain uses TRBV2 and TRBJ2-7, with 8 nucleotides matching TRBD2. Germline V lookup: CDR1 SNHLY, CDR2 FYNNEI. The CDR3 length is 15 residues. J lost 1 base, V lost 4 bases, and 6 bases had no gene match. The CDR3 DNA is TGTGCCAGCAGTGTCCCCATAGCGGGATCCTACGAGCAGTACTTC. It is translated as CASSVPIAGSYEQYF.

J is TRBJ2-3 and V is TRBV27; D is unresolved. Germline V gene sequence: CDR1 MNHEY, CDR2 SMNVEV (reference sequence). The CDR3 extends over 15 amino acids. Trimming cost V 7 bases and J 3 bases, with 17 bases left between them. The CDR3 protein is CASNPAASWTDTQYF. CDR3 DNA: TGTGCCAGCAATCCGGCGGCTAGTTGGACAGATACGCAGTATTTT.

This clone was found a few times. The CDR3 DNA follows: TGTGCCAGCAAGGAGGGACGCTACGAGCAGTACTTC. It encodes CASKEGRYEQYF. The chain links TRBV2 to TRBJ2-7; perhaps TRBD2 as D (6 bases). The germline V gene encodes CDR1 SNHLY and CDR2 FYNNEI. V was clipped by 7 bases and J by 3 bases, with 10 bases between them. This CDR3 contains 12 residues. Using reference TRBV2 and TRBJ2-7 for the parts outside the CDR3, the full variable domain is EPEVTQTPSHQVTQMGQEVILRCVPISNHLYFYWYRQILGQKVEFLVSFYNNEISEKSEIFDDQFSVERPDGSNFTLKIRSTKLEDSAMYFCASKEGRYEQYFGPGTRLTVT.

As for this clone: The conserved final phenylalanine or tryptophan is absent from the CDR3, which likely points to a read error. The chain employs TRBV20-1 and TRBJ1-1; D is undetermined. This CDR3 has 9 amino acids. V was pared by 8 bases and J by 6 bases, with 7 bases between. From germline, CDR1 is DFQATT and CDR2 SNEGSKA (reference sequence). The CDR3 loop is CSRRAEAFL. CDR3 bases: TGCAGTCGGAGGGCTGAAGCTTTCCTT.

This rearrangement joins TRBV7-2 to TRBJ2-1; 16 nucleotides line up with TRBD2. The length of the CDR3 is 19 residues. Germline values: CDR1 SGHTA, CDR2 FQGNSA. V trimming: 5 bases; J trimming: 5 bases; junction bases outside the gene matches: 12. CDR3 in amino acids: CASSRWGLAGGPGHNEQFF. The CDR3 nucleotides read TGTGCCAGCAGCCGTTGGGGACTAGCGGGGGGGCCCGGTCACAATGAGCAGTTCTTC.

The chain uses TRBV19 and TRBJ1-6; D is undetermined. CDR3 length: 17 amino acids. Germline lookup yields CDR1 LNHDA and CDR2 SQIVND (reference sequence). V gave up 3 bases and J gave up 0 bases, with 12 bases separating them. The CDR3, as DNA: TGTGCCAGTAGTATCTTAGTTCCGAGCTCCTATAATTCACCCCTCCACTTT. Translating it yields CASSILVPSSYNSPLHF. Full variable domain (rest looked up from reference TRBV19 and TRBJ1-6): DGGITQSPKYLFRKEGQNVTLSCEQNLNHDAMYWYRQDPGQGLRLIYYSQIVNDFQKGDIAEGYSVSREKKESFPLTVTSAQKNPTAFYLCASSILVPSSYNSPLHFGNGTRLTVT.

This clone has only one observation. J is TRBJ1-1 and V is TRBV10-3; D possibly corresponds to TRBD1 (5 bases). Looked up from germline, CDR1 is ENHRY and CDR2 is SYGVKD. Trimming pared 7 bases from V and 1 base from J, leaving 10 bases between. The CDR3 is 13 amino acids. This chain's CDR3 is CAITGGANTEAFF. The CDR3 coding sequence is TGTGCCATCACCGGCGGGGCGAACACTGAAGCTTTCTTT.

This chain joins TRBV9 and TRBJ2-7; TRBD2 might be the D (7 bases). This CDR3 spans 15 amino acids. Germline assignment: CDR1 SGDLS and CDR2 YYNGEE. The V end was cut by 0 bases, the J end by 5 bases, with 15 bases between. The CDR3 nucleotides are TGTGCCAGCAGCGTAGGGGGGAGGGGGGGGCACGAGCAGTACTTC. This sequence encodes CASSVGGRGGHEQYF.

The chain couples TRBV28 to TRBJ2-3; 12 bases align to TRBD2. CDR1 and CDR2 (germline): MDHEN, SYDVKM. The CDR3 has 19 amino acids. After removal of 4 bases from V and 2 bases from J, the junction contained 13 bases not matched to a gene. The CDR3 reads CASSYLPGLAGNPTDTQYF. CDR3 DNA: TGTGCCAGCAGTTATCTTCCGGGACTAGCGGGCAATCCCACAGATACGCAGTATTTT. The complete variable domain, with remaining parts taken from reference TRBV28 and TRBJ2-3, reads DVKVTQSSRYLVKRTGEKVFLECVQDMDHENMFWYRQDPGLGLRLIYFSYDVKMKEKGDIPEGYSVSREKKERFSLILESASTNQTSMYLCASSYLPGLAGNPTDTQYFGPGTRLTVL.

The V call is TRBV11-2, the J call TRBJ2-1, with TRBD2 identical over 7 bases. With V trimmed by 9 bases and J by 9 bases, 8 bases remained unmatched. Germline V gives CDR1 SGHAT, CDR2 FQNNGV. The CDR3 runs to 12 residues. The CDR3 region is CASGGEFGEQFF. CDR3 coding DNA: TGTGCCAGTGGGGGGGAATTCGGTGAGCAGTTCTTC.

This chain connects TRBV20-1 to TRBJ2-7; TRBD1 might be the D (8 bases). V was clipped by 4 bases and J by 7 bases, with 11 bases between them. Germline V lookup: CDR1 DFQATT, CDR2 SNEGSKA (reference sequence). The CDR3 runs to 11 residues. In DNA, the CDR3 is TGCAGTGCTAAACAGGGGGGGGAGCAGTACTTC. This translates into CSAKQGGEQYF.